Shown below are 17 T cell receptor beta chains from a single sample sequenced in a study of vaccination and CD4 T cells after COVID-19. These TCRs' antigens remain unknown. The Oncomine TCR Beta short-read assay sequenced DNA from cultured CD4+ T cells. TCRdb re-derived calls from the PCR reads in MiXCR, one entry per CDR3 protein. The sample contains fewer than 20,000 distinct CDR3 sequences, 65% to 80% of which appear only once. Treatment denoted: approximately nine-day PBMC culture with coronavirus spike peptide pools or control peptides (ViraFEST assay). The source material was CD4+ T cells from blood, cultured in vitro. The receptors originated from a human donor who had recovered from COVID-19.

The rearrangement uses TRBV4-3 and TRBJ1-2; D may be TRBD1 (5 bases). CDR3 length: 14 amino acids. Germline-derived CDR1 and CDR2 are LGHNA and YSLEER. V lost 0 bases to trimming and J lost 4 bases, with 9 bases between them. This chain's CDR3 is CASSQDSRVYGYTF. In DNA form, the CDR3 reads TGCGCCAGCAGCCAAGATAGCAGGGTCTATGGCTACACCTTC.

This clonotype occurred a few times. This chain uses TRBV7-2 with TRBJ2-7, with D perhaps being TRBD1 or TRBD2 (5 bases each). Germline CDR1 and CDR2: SGHTA and FQGNSA. The CDR3 spans 14 residues. Trimming removed 5 bases at V and 0 bases at J, with 11 bases between. The DNA of the CDR3 is TGTGCCAGCAGCCGGGGACGAAGCTCCTACGAGCAGTACTTC. Its protein product is CASSRGRSSYEQYF.

The rearrangement joins TRBV27 to TRBJ1-2, with TRBD1 as a possible D gene (5 bases). The germline gives CDR1 MNHEY, CDR2 SMNVEV (reference sequence). Deletions cut 3 bases from V and 3 bases from J, with 8 bases between. The CDR3 spans 13 residues. CDR3 sequence: CASSFQGYYGYTF. The DNA of the CDR3 is TGTGCCAGCAGTTTCCAGGGCTACTATGGCTACACCTTC.

This chain connects TRBV9 to TRBJ1-2; tentatively, D is TRBD1 (6 bases). This CDR3 has 16 amino acids. The germline V gene has CDR1 SGDLS and CDR2 YYNGEE. V lost 0 bases and J 2 bases, leaving 14 bases between the germline ends. CDR3 bases: TGTGCCAGCAGCGTAGATCGGGAGACAGGAAACTATGGCTACACCTTC. This sequence encodes CASSVDRETGNYGYTF.

This sequence joins TRBV7-2 and TRBJ1-3; no clear D. In germline, CDR1 is SGHTA, CDR2 FQGNSA. CDR3 length equals 14 residues. Trimming cost V 3 bases and J 3 bases, with 9 bases left between them. The CDR3 nucleotides are TGTGCCAGCAGCTTCGAGAAAAGTGGAAACACCATATATTTT. Protein sequence: CASSFEKSGNTIYF.

CDR3 amino acids: CASSPQQGTYEQYF. Written as DNA, the CDR3 is TGTGCCAGCAGTCCCCAACAGGGGACCTACGAGCAGTACTTC. The chain carries TRBV6-1 and TRBJ2-7, with 7 bases that match TRBD1. Germline trimming cut 5 bases from V and 2 bases from J; bases unmatched to any gene: 6. The CDR3 sequence is 14 residues long. CDR1 is MNHNS, CDR2 SASEGT, per germline.

This clonotype was detected only a few times. The rearrangement joins TRBV7-2 to TRBJ1-1, with TRBD1 identical over 7 bases. The CDR3 length is 15 residues. The germline V gene encodes CDR1 SGHTA and CDR2 FQGNSA. V lost 1 base to trimming and J lost 1 base; unmatched junction nucleotides: 3. The CDR3 reads CASSLGAGGNTEAFF. DNA of the CDR3: TGTGCCAGCAGCTTAGGCGCAGGGGGGAACACTGAAGCTTTCTTT.

This chain links TRBV21-1 with TRBJ2-7; no check of the table's D call, TRBD2, against the DNA was made. TRBV21-1 is noted as a pseudogene. This CDR3 has 14 amino acids. DNA of the CDR3: TGTGCCAGCAGCATCCCGACGGCTAGCGGGAGTACGTACTTC. Translating it yields CASSIPTASGSTYF.

The rearrangement uses TRBV11-1 and TRBJ2-1; perhaps D is TRBD1 or TRBD2 (5 bases each). The germline V gene encodes CDR1 SGHAT and CDR2 FQDESV (reference sequence). Trimming stripped 5 bases from V and 4 bases from J, with 12 bases between. The CDR3 contains 14 residues. The CDR3 DNA is TGTGCCAGCAGCCCGAGGTGGGGGTACAATGAGCAGTTCTTC. It codes for CASSPRWGYNEQFF.

The rearrangement uses TRBV6-1 and TRBJ1-3; D is possibly TRBD1 (5 bases). The CDR3 runs 14 residues. Germline V gene sequence: CDR1 MNHNS, CDR2 SASEGT. V was clipped by 1 base and J by 8 bases, with 12 bases between them. For the CDR3, the DNA is TGTGCCAGCAGTGAAGTTTGGGGGTGGGACACCATATATTTT. Amino acids: CASSEVWGWDTIYF.

The sample holds one count of this clonotype. The V gene is TRBV7-6, the J gene TRBJ2-7; D is perhaps TRBD1 (6 bases). CDR1 is SGHVS, CDR2 FNYEAQ, per germline. The CDR3 covers 13 residues. Trimming stripped 3 bases from V and 3 bases from J, with 9 bases between. CDR3 sequence (DNA): TGTGCCAGCAGCTTTGGGACAAACTACGAGCAGTACTTC. Translated: CASSFGTNYEQYF.

This clonotype has only a few counts. This chain uses TRBV20-1 with TRBJ1-5; D gene uncertain. Deletions cut 2 bases from V and 5 bases from J, with 13 bases between. The germline V gene has CDR1 DFQATT and CDR2 SNEGSKA (reference sequence). This CDR3 contains 14 residues. The CDR3 DNA is TGCAGTGCTAGATGGAAGGGTTTTGATCAGCCCCAGCATTTT. It is translated as CSARWKGFDQPQHF.

V is TRBV2 and J is TRBJ2-7; 8 bases agree with TRBD2. In germline, CDR1 is SNHLY, CDR2 FYNNEI. CDR3 length equals 12 residues. Trimming removed 5 bases from V and 6 bases from J; junction bases left unmatched: 3. Here the CDR3 reads CASSTGGPEQYF. CDR3 nucleotide sequence: TGTGCCAGCAGTACGGGAGGGCCCGAGCAGTACTTC.

The V gene is TRBV12-3 or TRBV12-4, the J gene TRBJ1-6; D is perhaps TRBD1 (5 bases). Trimming removed 2 bases from V and 9 bases from J, with 14 bases in between. The CDR3 has 15 amino acids. Here the CDR3 reads CASSLRGGMGSPLHF. CDR3 bases: TGTGCCAGCAGTTTAAGGGGTGGCATGGGTTCACCCCTCCACTTT.

The V gene is TRBV27, the J gene TRBJ1-2, with TRBD1 matching over 8 bases. Germline CDR1 and CDR2: MNHEY and SMNVEV (reference sequence). This CDR3 has 17 residues. V was pared by 5 bases and J by 1 base, with 12 bases of the junction left unmatched. The CDR3 here is CASSPLDRGGYNYGYTF. As DNA, the CDR3 is TGTGCCAGCAGTCCCCTTGACAGGGGTGGTTATAACTATGGCTACACCTTC.

The V call is TRBV7-2, the J call TRBJ2-3; no firm D call. Trimming removed 5 bases at V and 4 bases at J, with 13 bases between. CDR3 length: 14 residues. Per the germline V gene, CDR1 is SGHTA and CDR2 is FQGNSA. CDR3 sequence reads: CASSLPPLADTQYF. In nucleotides, the CDR3 is TGTGCCAGCAGCCTACCGCCCCTCGCAGATACGCAGTATTTT.

CDR3 sequence (DNA): TGTGCCAGCAGCTTAGGCGGTAGCGGGAAAAGGGAGTTCTTC. Protein product: CASSLGGSGKREFF. The chain carries TRBV11-2 and TRBJ2-1; TRBD2 matches at 8 bases. The V gene end was trimmed by 1 base and the J gene end by 14 bases; junction bases not matched to a gene: 10. CDR1 is SGHAT and CDR2 is FQNNGV in the germline V gene. The length of the CDR3 is 14 residues.